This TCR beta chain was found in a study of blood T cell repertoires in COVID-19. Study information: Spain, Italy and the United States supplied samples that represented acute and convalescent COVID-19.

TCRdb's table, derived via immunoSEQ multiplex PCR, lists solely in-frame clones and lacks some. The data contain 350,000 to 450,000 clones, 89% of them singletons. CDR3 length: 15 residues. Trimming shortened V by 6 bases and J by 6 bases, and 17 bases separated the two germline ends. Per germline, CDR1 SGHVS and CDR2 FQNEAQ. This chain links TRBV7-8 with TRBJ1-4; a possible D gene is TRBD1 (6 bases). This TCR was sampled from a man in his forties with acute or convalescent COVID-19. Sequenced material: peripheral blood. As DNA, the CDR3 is TGTGCCAGCAGTCGTAGACAGGTTCTATATGAAAAACTGTTTTTT. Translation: CASSRRQVLYEKLFF.